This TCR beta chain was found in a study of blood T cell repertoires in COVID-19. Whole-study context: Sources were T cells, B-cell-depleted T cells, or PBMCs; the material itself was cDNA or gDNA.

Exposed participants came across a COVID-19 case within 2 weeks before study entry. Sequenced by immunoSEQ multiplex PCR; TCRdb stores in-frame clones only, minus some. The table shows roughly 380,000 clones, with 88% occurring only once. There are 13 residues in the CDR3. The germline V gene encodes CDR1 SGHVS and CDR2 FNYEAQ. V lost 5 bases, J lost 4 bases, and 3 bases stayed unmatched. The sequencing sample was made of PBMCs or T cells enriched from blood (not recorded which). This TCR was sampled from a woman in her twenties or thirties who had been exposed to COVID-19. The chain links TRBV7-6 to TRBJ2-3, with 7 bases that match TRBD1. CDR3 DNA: TGTGCCAGCAGCCCGACAGGGTCAGATACGCAGTATTTT. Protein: CASSPTGSDTQYF.